This T cell receptor (beta chain) was captured in a study of T-cell memory formation after mild COVID-19. The ends lost 0 bases at V and 0 bases at J; junction bases unmatched: 2. CDR3 length equals 15 residues. A word on this clonotype: Its target is unknown.

Study outcomes and limitations: Within pre-infection memory, some responding clones were found, suggesting cross-reactive memory joined. Clones that shrank (day 15 to 85) were balanced CD4/CD8, whereas later expanders leaned CD4+.

5'RACE, which relied on constant-segment primers, yielded TCR alpha and TCR beta cDNA libraries carrying sample barcodes and UMIs. Via MiXCR, TCRdb re-called the 5' RACE reads, giving one row per CDR3 protein. Altogether roughly 110,000 distinct CDR3 sequences are present, 15% to 20% being singletons, with the ten largest covering around 28%. Specimen: PBMCs or a T cell subset sorted from them (not recorded which). The chain links TRBV12-3 or TRBV12-4 to TRBJ2-7; the match to TRBD2 covers 7 bases. The sequence came from an adult woman who had mild COVID-19 (a few samples of this study predate the infection). Cell type and time point are not known. CDR3 sequence (DNA): TGTGCCAGCAGTTTAGCTCTAGCGGTCTCCTACGAGCAGTACTTC. Translating gives CASSLALAVSYEQYF.